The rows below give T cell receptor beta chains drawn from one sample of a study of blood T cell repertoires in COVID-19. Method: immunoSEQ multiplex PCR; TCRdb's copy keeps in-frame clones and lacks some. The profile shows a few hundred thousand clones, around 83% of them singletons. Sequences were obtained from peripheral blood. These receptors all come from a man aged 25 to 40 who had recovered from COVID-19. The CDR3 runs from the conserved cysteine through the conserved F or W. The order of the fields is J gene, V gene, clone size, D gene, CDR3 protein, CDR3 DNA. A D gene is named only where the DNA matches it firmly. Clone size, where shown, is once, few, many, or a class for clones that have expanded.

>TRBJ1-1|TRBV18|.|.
CASSTGWRAFF
TGTGCCAGCTCAACAGGGTGGAGAGCTTTCTTT
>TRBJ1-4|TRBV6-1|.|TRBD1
CASREGQVTTNEKLFF
TGTGCCAGCAGAGAAGGACAGGTGACAACTAATGAAAAACTGTTTTTT
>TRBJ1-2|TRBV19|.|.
CASTRSPTNYGYTF
TGTGCCAGTACCCGAAGCCCCACTAACTATGGCTACACCTTC
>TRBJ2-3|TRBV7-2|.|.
CASSLAGGRVDTQYF
TGTGCCAGCAGCTTAGCGGGGGGGCGTGTAGATACGCAGTATTTT
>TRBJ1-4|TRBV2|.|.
CASSYERGMGVNEKLFF
TGTGCCAGCAGCTACGAAAGGGGGATGGGGGTTAATGAAAAACTGTTTTTT
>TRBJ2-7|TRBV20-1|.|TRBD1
CSASRDRDYEQYF
TGCAGTGCTAGTCGGGACAGGGACTACGAGCAGTACTTC
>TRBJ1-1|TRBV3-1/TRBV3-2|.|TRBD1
CASRPGQRASGAFF
TGTGCCAGCAGGCCGGGACAGCGGGCTTCCGGAGCTTTCTTT
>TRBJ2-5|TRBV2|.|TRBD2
CASRHGTRVETQYF
TGTGCCAGTAGGCATGGGACTAGGGTAGAGACCCAGTACTTC
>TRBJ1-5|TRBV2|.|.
CASSGSFPEIKYQPQHF
TGTGCCAGCAGTGGCTCTTTTCCGGAGATAAAATATCAGCCCCAGCATTTT
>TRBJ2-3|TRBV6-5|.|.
CASRRTVGAADTQYF
TGTGCCAGCAGAAGGACCGTAGGGGCCGCAGATACGCAGTATTTT
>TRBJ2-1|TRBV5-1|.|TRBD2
CASSLSGGYSYNEQFF
TGCGCCAGCAGCTTGAGCGGGGGGTACTCCTACAATGAGCAGTTCTTC
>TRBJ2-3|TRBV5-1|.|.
CASSFRQDTDTQYF
TGCGCCAGCAGCTTCCGTCAGGACACAGATACGCAGTATTTT
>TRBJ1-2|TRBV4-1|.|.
CASSQDRSYPNGYTF
TGCGCCAGCAGCCAAGATCGGTCTTACCCGAATGGCTACACCTTC
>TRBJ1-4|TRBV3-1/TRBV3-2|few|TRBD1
CASSPGTGVRNEKLFF
TGTGCCAGCAGCCCTGGGACAGGTGTAAGGAATGAAAAACTGTTTTTT
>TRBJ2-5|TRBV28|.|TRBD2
CASSAPGTRSETQYF
TGTGCCAGCTCTGCCCCCGGGACTAGATCAGAGACCCAGTACTTC
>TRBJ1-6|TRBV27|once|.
CASSFSNSPLHF
TGTGCCAGCAGTTTTAGTAATTCACCCCTCCACTTT
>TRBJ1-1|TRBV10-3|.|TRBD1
CAISPGQSRGYTEAFF
TGTGCCATCAGCCCGGGACAGTCCCGGGGATACACTGAAGCTTTCTTT
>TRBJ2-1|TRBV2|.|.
CASSQQVEQFF
TGTGCCAGCAGCCAACAGGTTGAGCAGTTCTTC
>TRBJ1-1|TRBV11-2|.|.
CASSLFLRSTEAFF
TGTGCCAGCAGCTTATTTCTCAGGTCGACTGAAGCTTTCTTT
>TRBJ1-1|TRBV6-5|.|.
CASLRPFYEAFF
TGTGCCAGCCTTCGTCCCTTCTATGAAGCTTTCTTT
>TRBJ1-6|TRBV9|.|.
CASSVESGGSPLHF
TGTGCCAGCAGCGTAGAGTCAGGAGGGTCACCCCTCCACTTT
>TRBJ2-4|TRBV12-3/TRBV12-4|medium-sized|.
CASSGVAKNIQYF
TGTGCCAGCAGCGGGGTAGCCAAAAACATTCAGTACTTC
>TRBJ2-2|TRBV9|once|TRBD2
CASSVGLAGAGELFF
TGTGCCAGCAGCGTAGGACTAGCGGGGGCCGGGGAGCTGTTTTTT
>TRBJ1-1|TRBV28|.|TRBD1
CASSTGGAVNTEAFF
TGTGCCAGCAGTACAGGGGGCGCGGTGAACACTGAAGCTTTCTTT
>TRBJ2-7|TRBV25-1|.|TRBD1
CASSERDRGEQYF
TGTGCCAGCAGTGAACGGGACAGGGGCGAGCAGTACTTC
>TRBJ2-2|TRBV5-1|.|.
CASSLAQANTGELFF
TGCGCCAGCAGCTTGGCGCAGGCGAACACCGGGGAGCTGTTTTTT
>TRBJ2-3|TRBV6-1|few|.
CASSDRGEVTDTQYF
TGTGCCAGCAGTGACAGGGGGGAAGTGACAGATACGCAGTATTTT
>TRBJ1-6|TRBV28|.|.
CASSKTGFYSPLHF
TGTGCCAGCAGTAAAACAGGGTTCTACTCACCCCTCCACTTT
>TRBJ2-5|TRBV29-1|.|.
CSAGPSSAETQYF
TGCAGCGCGGGACCCTCCAGCGCGGAGACCCAGTACTTC
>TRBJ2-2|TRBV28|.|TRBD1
CASSLGGQGVTGELFF
TGTGCCAGCAGTTTGGGTGGACAGGGGGTCACCGGGGAGCTGTTTTTT
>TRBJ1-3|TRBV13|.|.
CASSATDSGNTIYF
TGTGCCAGCAGCGCCACAGACTCTGGAAACACCATATATTTT
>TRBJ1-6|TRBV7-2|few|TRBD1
CASSSAPTGQGDSPLHF
TGTGCCAGCAGCTCGGCCCCGACGGGACAGGGCGATTCACCCCTCCACTTT
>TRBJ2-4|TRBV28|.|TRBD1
CASRQGHKNIQYF
TGTGCCAGCAGACAGGGGCACAAAAACATTCAGTACTTC
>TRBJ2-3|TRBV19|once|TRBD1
CASSIGRGQGTDTQYF
TGTGCCAGTAGTATAGGCCGTGGACAGGGAACAGATACGCAGTATTTT
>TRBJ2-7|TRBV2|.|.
CASTRAGHNYEQYF
TGTGCCAGCACCCGCGCCGGACACAACTACGAGCAGTACTTC
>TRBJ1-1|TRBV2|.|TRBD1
CASSPGTGGRITEAFF
TGTGCCAGCAGTCCCGGGACAGGCGGCAGGATCACTGAAGCTTTCTTT
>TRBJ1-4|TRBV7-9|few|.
CASSTAEKLFF
TGTGCCAGCAGCACCGCGGAAAAACTGTTTTTT
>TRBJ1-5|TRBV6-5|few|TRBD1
CASSSQGARQPQHF
TGTGCCAGCAGTTCACAGGGGGCTAGGCAGCCCCAGCATTTT
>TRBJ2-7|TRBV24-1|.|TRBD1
CATSDFPGQAYEQYF
TGTGCCACCAGTGATTTCCCCGGACAGGCCTACGAGCAGTACTTC
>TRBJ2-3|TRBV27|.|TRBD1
CASSSRPGQGSDTQYF
TGTGCCAGCAGTTCGAGGCCGGGACAGGGGTCAGATACGCAGTATTTT
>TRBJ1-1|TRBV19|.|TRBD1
CATRMGLDRGDTEAFF
TGTGCCACCAGAATGGGCCTAGACAGGGGAGACACTGAAGCTTTCTTT